Described below is a single T cell receptor (beta chain) sequence and its context. As yet, its antigen is unknown. This specimen belongs to a study of graft-versus-host responses after intestinal transplantation. Overall study context: The study gave all recipients anti-thymocyte globulin induction, then tacrolimus and steroids for three to four years.

The CDR3 runs 15 residues. Losses at the gene ends were 3 bases for V and 8 bases for J; bases not matched to a gene: 10. Per the germline V gene, CDR1 is SGDLS and CDR2 is YYNGEE. Sequencing was performed with immunoSEQ multiplex PCR; in TCRdb, only in-frame clones are kept and a portion is missing. This table has roughly 80,000 clones, roughly 84% appearing once. Study-wide findings and caveats: High graft-versus-host to host-versus-graft clonal ratios were found in allografts of patients who had graft-donor T cell macrochimerism. GvH clones were found in recipient marrow; some appeared first in ileum or blood. Early declines in HvG clones that occurred post-transplant were associated with peak circulating GvH clone levels.

This receptor was obtained from a human donor who was the organ donor for an intestinal transplant. The material was unstimulated CD8+ T cells sorted from spleen or lymph node cells, obtained before transplant. The chain has TRBV9 and TRBJ2-1, with 8 bases aligning to TRBD2. The CDR3 sequence: CASSDGTRSSDEQFF. DNA of the CDR3: TGTGCCAGCAGCGATGGGACTAGAAGTTCCGATGAGCAGTTCTTC. Full variable domain (outside the CDR3, taken from reference TRBV9 and TRBJ2-1): DSGVTQTPKHLITATGQRVTLRCSPRSGDLSVYWYQQSLDQGLQFLIQYYNGEERAKGNILERFSAQQFPDLHSELNLSSLELGDSALYFCASSDGTRSSDEQFFGPGTRLTVL.